The TCR beta chain under discussion was sequenced for a study of shared clonotypes between healthy human individuals (dated by TCRdb to the early 2020s). In terms of the full investigation: Three men and a couple of women, aged 18 to 49 years, made up the cohort. For each donor, CD4 naive and CD4 memory were each given three plates, CD8 naive was given two plates, and CD8 memory was given one plate. Blood TCR repertoires of about 5 healthy adults were deeply sequenced to estimate repertoire size and the extent of clonotype sharing between individuals. Different laboratories and diverse techniques were used to prepare libraries and sequence TCR repertoires, to increase sequencing depth and limit assay-specific biases. Between about 0.8 and 9.5 billion PBMCs per donor were obtained by leukapheresis. Paper-wide results and their limitations: Larger estimated clonotype richness was generally found for naive subsets than for memory subsets. Pairwise subsampling indicated that sequencing depth was expected to affect the degree of clonotype sharing among donors. Sampling was restricted to blood, and TCR repertoires in tissue are likely to differ from TCR repertoires in blood. About 5% of naive CD4, roughly 3.6% of naive CD8, approximately 2.2% of memory CD4, and approximately 0.4% of memory CD8 clonotypes were shared across a few donors. Higher generation probabilities were observed for clonotypes shared by all four sorted-subset donors than for non-shared clonotypes. Because the study included only a small number of donors, the genetic and exposure-history diversity represented was limited. Rarefaction of sorted-subset datasets indicated incomplete sequencing despite the large sequencing depth.

Using the deep immunoSEQ assay, multiplex PCR amplified TCR CDR3 regions from genomic DNA. Extracted genomic DNA from each cell subset was distributed evenly across all wells of several immunoSEQ 96-well plates, and each plate was treated as a replicate. For sorted subsets, 200 to 250 ng of genomic DNA, equivalent to 25,000 to 35,000 T cell genomes, went into each replicate PCR. Purified libraries were quantified with a Qubit 3.0 fluorometer, sized on a Bioanalyzer 2100, and re-quantified with the KAPA Library Quantification kit. Every immunoSEQ 96-well plate was sequenced on a dedicated single-read 150-cycle Illumina NextSeq 550 flow cell. The original methods were these. The immunoSEQ output contained only junctional sequences without quality scores, so filtering could not match that applied to full-length reads. To assign V/J genes and CDR3, sequences were annotated against IMGT germline references using PyIR, a Python wrapper for IgBLAST v1.9. Reads with weak V/J assignments (E-value above 1e-6), missing CDR3, stop codons, out-of-frame junctions, or ambiguous translated residues were removed. V3J clonotypes were defined as sequences sharing the same inferred V gene, J gene, and CDR3 amino acid sequence. Percentage overlap between repertoires was computed as shared unique clonotypes divided by the size of the smaller repertoire. RTK rarefaction, the Chao1 estimator, and Recon v2.1 estimates of unobserved clonotypes were used to assess repertoire richness. For all TCRbeta clonotypes obtained by the gDNA method from four donors, generation probabilities were computed with OLGA. TCRdb limited this immuneACCESS table to in-frame rearrangements with V and J called. A share of clones is missing; checked studies link under half to unresolved V genes, and the rest is unexplained. D and trimming were read from the DNA, whereas the V and J calls and clone size are those reported in that table. The sample table records hundreds of thousands of clones; nearly 95% of these occur just once. Of the sample, more than 20% is held by the ten largest clones.

A note on this clone: The target of this receptor is not known. No per-base quality is available; no much larger clone lies one base away.

Relative to germline, V is missing 5 bases and J is missing 0 bases, with 11 bases of the junction outside any gene match. The germline V gene (reference sequence) sets CDR1 to PRHDT and CDR2 to FYEKMQ. The CDR3 has 19 amino acids, counting the end cysteine and phenylalanine. Only the CDR3 portion is preserved as DNA: 57 bases, with reading frame beginning at the first base. For the CD8 naive samples, CD45RO-negative cells were positively selected for CCR7, yielding a CD45RA+CCR7+ population from which TemRA cells were excluded. Healthy HIV-negative adults with no recently reported acute infections or vaccinations were included as donors. Every donor was a Caucasian adult residing in Nashville, Tennessee, USA. After blood collection by leukapheresis, PBMCs were isolated using Ficoll-Histopaque density gradient centrifugation and then cryopreserved in the vapor phase of liquid nitrogen. Purity and quantity of every magnetically sorted T cell population were checked by analytical flow cytometry. Genomic DNA was isolated from each sorted fraction and quantified by UV absorbance on a Nanodrop 2000c.

This chain is built from TRBV13 and TRBJ2-3; a stretch of 13 junction bases matches TRBD2. Sequences were obtained from naive CD8+ T cells sorted from blood. The cell subset or site label for this specimen denotes: CD45RA+CCR7+. The sequence derives from a man aged 25-40 years in good health. The DNA sequence follows: TGTGCCAGCAGCATGGAAGGACTAGCGGGAGAGAACAGCACAGATACGCAGTATTTT. It specifies CASSMEGLAGENSTDTQYF.